Reported below is one TCR beta chain. Its antigen target is currently unknown. Nothing much larger sits one base from this clone, and base qualities are not available. The record originates from a study of cytomegalovirus exposure and HLA in healthy donors (dated by TCRdb to 2016 to 2017). For the wider study: According to an earlier analysis of a few hundred of the donors, about 179 million T cells yielded approximately 120 million unique TCR beta sequences and approximately 300 Gb of sequence data. The study was designed to test whether signatures of past pathogen exposure could be identified by cataloging public T cell receptors. In the later analysis, no new phenotypic data were used to find candidate immune exposures; instead, reliance was placed on TCR beta sequences and their occurrence across donors. An earlier analysis of some 500 of the donors applied high-throughput TCR beta sequencing to assess whether each TCR beta V gene segment acted as functional or pseudogenic. Of the approximately 400 genotyped donors, roughly 76% were placed in the genetic ancestry cluster associated with self-reported Caucasian donors. Donor age, sex, ethnicity and CMV serostatus were compiled together with the repertoire data. A later analysis re-analyzed previously published TCR beta repertoires from 550 to 700 donors and added high-resolution HLA genotyping to study TCR occurrence patterns. Along with the roughly 670-subject first cohort, a separate validation cohort of over 90 different subjects was used. The study used immunosequencing to profile the T cell repertoires of several hundred subjects and linked those repertoires to cytomegalovirus serostatus. All discovery cohort repertoires had been generated using a single sequencing platform. A later genetic analysis took genome-wide SNP genotypes for about 55% of the 666 donors and used that subset as a discovery cohort. Approximately 310 gigabases of sequencing data and 75 million to 85 million unique TCR sequences made up an early release that covered some 640 HLA-typed donors. HLA typing included class I and class II loci at four-digit resolution. High-throughput TCR immunosequencing, statistical association of individual TCRs with disease status, and machine learning were combined to predict cytomegalovirus infection status. The number of donors typed differed by locus, with roughly 629-640 for A, B, C, DRB1 and DQB1, around 500 for DQA1, 606 for DPA1, and 472 for DPB1. Among 350 to 400 genotyped donors of the cohort, an average of 235,054 unique TCR beta nucleotide sequences were sequenced per donor, around a sixth of them non-productive. A few DR-DQ haplotypes were handled as single units for association and clustering because linkage in the cohort was strong.

Study-level results and caveats: Only TCR beta chains were sequenced in this cohort, and the absence of alpha or paired-chain data limited detectable features. A later analysis found that HLA-associated TCR beta chains were more clonally expanded and had lower generation probabilities than equally common non-associated chains. Because counts were too low, about 15 rarely observed V segments, including chromosome 9 orphons, were left out of the earlier analysis of over 550 of the donors. According to the authors, the approach could potentially be generalized to other disease states and immunological phenotypes. Because HLA typing was missing for some donors at each locus, association tests included only the typed subset. According to a later genetic analysis, donors in an Asian-associated ancestry cluster had fewer N-insertions in productive TCRs than the roughly 700-donor mean. Linkage disequilibrium might explain the correlated functional status among segregating V segments, but an unknown experimental factor could not be excluded. Most CMV-associated TCR beta chains appeared to be HLA-restricted in a later analysis, and the HLA associations seemed to be driven largely by CMV exposure. In vitro tests confirmed that a few of the cytomegalovirus-associated TCR beta chains recognize cytomegalovirus antigens. Across donors, most TCR sequences were observed very rarely, whereas some public TCRs were present in many individuals. In a later genetic analysis, a missense DCLRE1C variant was associated with V-gene and J-gene trimming of TCR beta chains, and the association was replicated in an independent cohort. Sequencing depth was assumed to be roughly uniform across donors in the presence/absence analyses, though that assumption may not hold. Broadly in line with IMGT annotations, most TCR beta V segments showed up in productive rearrangements about 87% or about 30% of the time in an earlier analysis of around 550 of the donors. Strong co-occurrence of HLA alleles, especially DR and DQ, made assigning TCR associations to individual alleles difficult. In a later analysis, the rate of TCR association differed among HLA loci, with DRB1 alleles having the most associated TCRs and HLA-C alleles having the fewest. A group of highly shared sequence variants was considered likely to be a technical artifact of the sequencing pipeline. CMV serostatus was the only immune exposure information available for the cohort. According to a later analysis, parvovirus B19, influenza, CMV and Epstein-Barr virus appeared linked to several top co-occurrence clusters. In both the original and validation cohorts, the classifier was reported to diagnose cytomegalovirus status with high specificity and sensitivity. A total of 150 to 200 TCR beta chains were listed by the study as associated with cytomegalovirus. A further reported finding was that TCR beta sequences accurately predicted the HLA-A and HLA-B alleles for most subjects in the first cohort. In a later analysis, around 17,000 TCR beta sequences were associated with specific HLA alleles at a false discovery rate of 0.05.

The cohort consisted of 600 to 750 healthy bone marrow donors. At the time of sampling, all cohort members were nominally healthy, though unrecorded immune exposures were likely present. The donor was CMV seropositive and was included in the group of 250 to 300 seropositive cohort members. A peripheral blood sample was provided by each donor, and peripheral blood mononuclear cells were used for TCR beta sequencing. Genomic DNA extraction from the blood cell samples was performed with the Qiagen DNeasy Blood Extraction Kit. The library was prepared using the immunoSEQ multiplex PCR assay. A mixture of 60 forward primers for TCR Vbeta segments and 13 reverse primers for TCR Jbeta segments was used in the multiplex PCR. The CDR3 region of rearranged TCR beta genes was amplified from genomic DNA with a multiplex PCR assay. The Illumina HiSeq System was used to sequence the amplified TCR beta libraries as 87-base-pair reads. Under the source paper's analysis protocol: Across the 700 or so repertoires, a later analysis counted 60 million to 90 million unique TCR beta chains, roughly 11 million of which were shared by at least two donors. A nearest-neighbor algorithm error-corrected the raw reads and collapsed the reads into unique sequences, merging closely related sequences to remove PCR and sequencing errors. V, D and J gene segments were assigned by aligning CDR3 sequences to IMGT reference sequences. For a sequence to be retained, a match of at least six nucleotides was required to both a V gene segment and a J gene segment. A rearrangement counted as productive if the CDR3 had no stop codons and remained in frame with V and J, and every other rearrangement counted as non-productive. CDR3 was defined by IMGT convention, running from the second conserved V-encoded cysteine to the conserved J-encoded phenylalanine. The earlier analysis of 587 of the donors excluded any sequence lacking an unambiguous match to a single V gene segment. An earlier analysis of a few hundred of the donors classified V segments as functional when productive rearrangements were above 56.7% and as segregating when the standard deviation between donors was above 5%. A statistical classification framework was developed to diagnose cytomegalovirus status using the catalog of TCR beta chain sequences. A later analysis assigned V and J genes by comparing TCR nucleotide sequences with IMGT/GENE-DB human TR gene sequences. A later analysis assigned CDR3 sequences and most-parsimonious VDJ recombination scenarios with the TCRdist pipeline. In a later analysis, every TCR beta chain was defined by the combination of its CDR3 amino acid sequence and its V-gene family, and reads without a unique V-gene family were dropped. A later analysis removed roughly 590 highly shared, low-generation-probability nucleotide sequences to deal with suspected cross-contamination and a sequencing artifact. For each public chain, a later analysis derived a clonal expansion index from normalized ranks of inferred template counts within each repertoire. Generation probabilities in a later analysis came from a VDJ recombination model fitted to out-of-frame rearrangements, and those results were checked against IGoR. Hypergeometric tests were used in a later analysis to score TCR-TCR, TCR-HLA and TCR-CMV co-occurrence, with a repertoire-size bias correction applied to the TCR pairs. In a later analysis, false discovery rates were estimated by permuting HLA or CMV assignments 20 times. A later analysis grouped co-occurring TCRs with DBSCAN, adding TCRdist sequence similarity when clustering within HLA-allele-positive subsets. Co-occurrence clustering excluded repertoires with fewer than 30,000 or more than 120,000 public chains, plus five with anomalous nucleotide sharing. In TCRdb, the immuneACCESS table is reduced to in-frame sequences with V and J assigned. These tables do not hold every clone; where another copy was compared, an unresolved V gene accounts for under half, and the others remain unexplained. The V and J calls and the clone size are those of that table, but D and trimming were determined from the DNA. Across this sample there are approximately 170,000 clones, with more than 70% seen only once. The top ten hold around 4.3% of the sample.

The specimen sequenced was PBMCs. This TCR derives from a woman aged 50 to 60 in good health and CMV-seropositive.

The sequenced DNA: TGTGCCAGTACCGGGACAGCGGTCTCCGGGGGTGGCTACACCTTC. Its coded protein is CASTGTAVSGGGYTF. Rearrangement joined TRBV7-8 to TRBJ1-2, with TRBD1 matching 7 junction bases. The germline V gene gives CDR1 as SGHVS and CDR2 as FQNEAQ. Reading from cysteine to phenylalanine, the CDR3 counts 15 amino acids. Only CDR3 DNA is held: 45 bases, read in frame from base 1. For this chain, trimming is 9 bases at the V end and 7 bases at the J end, and the number of junction bases without a gene match is 17.